Listed here are 20 T cell receptor delta chains from one sample, sequenced in a study of gamma-delta T cells after stem cell transplantation. TCRdb called clones from the RT-PCR reads again using CATT. The sample has some 1,000 delta-chain clones, 10% to 15% seen once. Sequenced input: gamma-delta T cells. These receptors all come from a human donor. It is not recorded whose cells these are; they may come from a transplant donor.

This clone was detected only a few times. V and J are TRDV1 and TRDJ1; 7 positions agree with TRDD2. The CDR3 length is 15 residues. The junction had 16 bases not matched to a gene; V was cut back by 5 bases and J by 10 bases. In germline, CDR1 is TSWWSYY, CDR2 QGS. The CDR3 sequence: CALGSTPVPTWRLIF. In nucleotides, the CDR3 is TGTGCTCTTGGGTCCACACCCGTTCCTACTTGGAGACTCATCTTT.

The sample holds a few counts of this clone. A far larger clone lies a single base away; this is likely a read error. Other DNA sequences in the sample encode the same CDR3. This chain links TRDV2 with TRDJ1; the D gene is possibly TRDD3 (6 bases). Trimming removed 0 bases at V and 1 base at J, with 17 bases between. Germline values: CDR1 GEAIGNYY, CDR2 EKD. This CDR3 is 17 amino acids long. In DNA form, the CDR3 reads TGTGCCTGTGACACCGTACTGGGAGCCCCGGTCACCGATAAACTCATCTTT. This codes for CACDTVLGAPVTDKLIF.

This sequence joins TRDV2 and TRDJ3, with 9 bases lining up with TRDD3. The CDR3 consists of 19 residues. Trimming at V came to 0 bases and at J to 11 bases, leaving 16 bases not matched to a gene. CDR1 and CDR2 from the germline V gene are GEAIGNYY and EKD. CDR3 in DNA: TGTGCCTGTGACACCGTGGGGGATATAAAAGCGGGGACATCCCGACAGATGTTTTTC. This gives the protein CACDTVGDIKAGTSRQMFF.

This clone was detected a few times. The chain carries TRDV2 and TRDJ1, with D tentatively TRDD3 (6 bases). V was trimmed by 0 bases and J by 0 bases, leaving 7 bases between them. Germline CDR1 GEAIGNYY, CDR2 EKD. The CDR3 consists of 14 residues. CDR3 in amino acids: CACDTWGDTDKLIF. Written as DNA, the CDR3 is TGTGCCTGTGACACCTGGGGGGACACCGATAAACTCATCTTT.

The V and J genes are TRDV1 and TRDJ1, with D perhaps matching TRDD3 (6 bases). TCRdb does not report a J gene; here it was assigned by matching the DNA to germline references. This CDR3 region has 22 residues. The germline gives CDR1 TSWWSYY, CDR2 QGS. The DNA for the CDR3 is TGTGCCATTGGGGCCAGCAGATTGTGCACTCAAAACACGCGGGGATACACCGATAAACTCATCTTT. Translated, it gives CAIGASRLCTQNTRGYTDKLIF.

This clone was seen a few times. A much larger clone differs by one base, so this may be a read error. Here the CDR3 DNA reads TGTGCTCTTGGGGAATTGGGGGGCTCACTACGGGGCTGGGGATACGGCACCGATAAACTCATCTTT. It specifies CALGELGGSLRGWGYGTDKLIF. This chain uses TRDV1 with TRDJ1, with 9 bases matching TRDD3. V lost 2 bases to trimming and J lost 1 base; unmatched junction nucleotides: 23. CDR1 is TSWWSYY, CDR2 QGS, per germline. CDR3 length: 22 amino acids.

Of note for this clone: One junction end disagrees with the germline gene, perhaps due to a read error. Other nucleotide sequences from this sample produce the same CDR3. This chain connects TRDV2 to TRDJ3, with 9 positions matching TRDD3. The CDR3 runs to 20 residues. From germline, CDR1 is GEAIGNYY and CDR2 EKD. The CDR3: CACDSAEGDTLSWDTRQMFF. Here the CDR3 DNA reads TGTGCCTGTGACTCCGCGGAGGGGGATACCCTCTCCTGGGACACCCGCCAGATGTTTTTC.

The chain recombines TRDV2 with TRDJ1; D may correspond to TRDD1 or TRDD3 (5 bases each). With 3 bases removed from V and 0 bases from J, the gap between germline ends came to 19 bases. This CDR3 comprises 17 residues. Per germline, CDR1 GEAIGNYY and CDR2 EKD. The CDR3 loop is CACDSLGMGKYTDKLIF. The CDR3 DNA sequence: TGTGCCTGTGACTCCCTTGGGATGGGGAAATACACCGATAAACTCATCTTT.

This clone was seen more than once but under ten times. The V gene is TRDV3, the J gene TRDJ1, with D possibly matching TRDD3 (6 bases). The CDR3 is 20 amino acids. V lost 1 base, J lost 0 bases, and 30 bases lay in between. CDR1 and CDR2 from the germline V gene are TVYSNPD and GDNSRS (reference sequence). In nucleotides, the CDR3 is TGTGCCTTTAATTCTATCCTAAACGTGGATGGGGATGGGGACACCGATAAACTCATCTTT. Its protein is CAFNSILNVDGDGDTDKLIF.

This clone is large (0.1 to 1%) by share. This chain uses TRDV1 with TRDJ1; 10 nucleotides line up with TRDD3. The CDR3 consists of 21 residues. V was pared by 2 bases and J by 0 bases, with 18 bases of the junction left unmatched. The V gene's germline CDR1 is TSWWSYY and CDR2 QGS. The DNA of the CDR3 is TGTGCTCTTGGGGAAGGGAGCGGGTACTGGGGGATCCTAATGTACACCGATAAACTCATCTTT. It codes for CALGEGSGYWGILMYTDKLIF.

This clone was observed a few times. Given a far larger clone just one base away, this is likely a sequencing read error. This sample includes further DNA sequences coding for the same CDR3. The chain has TRDV3 and TRDJ1; D is possibly TRDD2 or TRDD3 (6 bases each). Germline lookup yields CDR1 TVYSNPD and CDR2 GDNSRS (reference sequence). CDR3 size: 18 residues. Trimming pared 2 bases from V and 0 bases from J, leaving 25 bases between. CDR3 DNA sequence: TGTGCCTTTTTACCTTCCCACTTCTACTGGGCGTACACCGATAAACTCATCTTT. Amino acids: CAFLPSHFYWAYTDKLIF.

This clone was seen a few times. The protein in TCRdb stems from a much larger clone and differs at residue 9 from this DNA's translation, likely a read error; here the protein is translated from the DNA. V and J are TRDV2 and TRDJ3, with 8 bases lining up with TRDD3. The CDR3 extends over 20 amino acids. CDR1 and CDR2 (germline): GEAIGNYY, EKD. Trimming cost V 3 bases and J 0 bases; bases outside gene matches: 12. CDR3 nucleotide sequence: TGTGCCTGTGACTCAATACTGGGGGGTACTAGCTCCTGGGACACCCGACAGATGTTTTTC. This translates into CACDSILGGTSSWDTRQMFF.

About this clone: A far larger clone is only one base removed, so a read error is likely. The CDR3 coding sequence is TGTGCCTGTGACACCCTGGACTTGGCCGGGCACCGCGCTACCGACACCGATAAACTCATCTTT. Translated, it gives CACDTLDLAGHRATDTDKLIF. This chain connects TRDV2 to TRDJ1; D remains ambiguous. TCRdb lists no J gene, so it was determined here by aligning the DNA to germline. This CDR3 is 21 amino acids long. Per the germline V gene, CDR1 is GEAIGNYY and CDR2 is EKD. V lost 0 bases to trimming and J lost 0 bases, with 28 bases between them.

This clone was observed a handful of times. J is TRDJ1 and V is TRDV1; 12 nucleotides match TRDD3. TCRdb gives no J gene; it was assigned here by matching the DNA to germline. Germline lookup yields CDR1 TSWWSYY and CDR2 QGS. J lost 0 bases, V lost 2 bases, and 22 bases had no gene match. The CDR3 loop spans 23 amino acids. The CDR3 loop is CALGELVVIRTAGGYGNTDKLIF. The CDR3 region has the DNA TGTGCTCTTGGGGAATTAGTTGTCATAAGGACTGCTGGGGGATACGGGAACACCGATAAACTCATCTTT.

Sample share makes this clone large (0.1 to 1%). Other nucleotide sequences from this sample produce the same CDR3. This chain connects TRDV2 to TRDJ2; TRDD3 matches 12 bases. Looked up from germline, CDR1 is GEAIGNYY and CDR2 is EKD. CDR3 length: 20 residues. Germline trimming cut 3 bases from V and 7 bases from J; bases unmatched to any gene: 20. CDR3 in amino acids: CACDPISLVLGDTNKAQLFF. The CDR3 nucleotides are TGTGCCTGTGACCCCATAAGTCTCGTACTGGGGGATACCAATAAAGCACAACTCTTCTTT.

This rearrangement joins TRDV2 to TRDJ1; 13 nucleotides line up with TRDD3. The V gene's germline CDR1 is GEAIGNYY and CDR2 EKD. The length of the CDR3 is 21 residues. V lost 0 bases and J lost 0; bases outside the gene matches: 15. CDR3 sequence: CACDTVKGSTGGYDDTDKLIF. CDR3 DNA sequence: TGTGCCTGTGACACCGTGAAGGGGAGTACTGGGGGATACGATGACACCGATAAACTCATCTTT.

No call was made for the V gene; the J gene is TRDJ1. CDR3 length: 20 amino acids. In nucleotides, the CDR3 is TGTGCCTGTGACCCCTTAGAGAGCCGACTGGAACCACTCCCCACCGATAAACTCATCTTT. Translating it yields CACDPLESRLEPLPTDKLIF.

To note about this clone: This may come from a read error, since a much larger clone is one base off. The chain has TRDV2 and TRDJ1; weak D call: TRDD3 (6 bases). Germline V lookup: CDR1 GEAIGNYY, CDR2 EKD. The CDR3 has 15 amino acids. The CDR3 DNA is TGTGCCCGTGAACCCCTGGGGTACAGGGCCGATAAACTCATCTTT. The encoded protein is CAREPLGYRADKLIF.

This clone appeared a few times. An end of the junction does not agree with germline; a read error may underlie this. The chain links TRDV2 to TRDJ3; D may be TRDD3 (5 bases). The germline V gene encodes CDR1 GEAIGNYY and CDR2 EKD. This CDR3 region has 22 residues. In DNA form, the CDR3 reads TGTGCCTGTGACCCTCCTGTGGGCTATGACTCCTTTAGCTCCTGGGACACCCGACCGATGTTTTTC. It is translated as CACDPPVGYDSFSSWDTRPMFF.

This clone was found a few times. This rearrangement joins TRDV2 to TRDJ1; TRDD3 aligns across 11 bases. The V and J ends lost 1 base and 2 bases, in that order; junction bases with no gene match: 14. The CDR3 is 19 residues long. The germline V gene encodes CDR1 GEAIGNYY and CDR2 EKD. The CDR3 loop reads CACDTVGAPGGYKTDKLIF. In DNA form, the CDR3 reads TGTGCCTGTGACACGGTGGGCGCCCCTGGGGGATACAAGACCGATAAACTCATCTTT.